What follows are 3 T cell receptor beta chains derived from one specimen sequenced in a study of T cells after yellow fever vaccination. TCRdb reprocessed the 5' RACE reads via MiXCR and lists one record per CDR3 protein. The sample consists of 450,000 to 600,000 distinct CDR3 sequences, 17% of them appearing once. The source material was PBMCs, sampled 5 days after the first yellow fever vaccination. The receptors come from a man between 18 and 35 years old who received the YFV17D yellow fever vaccine.

The chain joins TRBV7-9 to TRBJ2-7, with D perhaps TRBD1 or TRBD2 (5 bases each). This CDR3 is built from 12 residues. Trimming cost V 4 bases and J 8 bases, with 12 bases left between them. CDR1 is SEHNR, CDR2 FQNEAQ, per germline (reference sequence). CDR3: CASSSVPGQQYV. CDR3 DNA: TGTGCCAGCAGCTCCGTCCCGGGACAGCAGTACGTC.

There are a few counts of this clonotype. The chain is built from TRBV7-2 and TRBJ2-5, with D possibly matching TRBD2 (5 bases). Trimming stripped 5 bases from V and 8 bases from J, with 18 bases between. Germline CDR1 SGHTA, CDR2 FQGNSA. The CDR3 spans 14 residues. The CDR3 protein is CASSPNPSSGTQYF. CDR3 sequence (DNA): TGTGCCAGCAGCCCAAACCCCTCTTCGGGAACCCAGTACTTC.

This clonotype was seen more than once but under ten times. The gene calls are TRBV6-5 and TRBJ2-1, with TRBD1 identical over 9 bases. CDR3 length: 18 amino acids. The junction had 13 bases not matched to a gene; V was cut back by 0 bases and J by 7 bases. Germline assignment: CDR1 MNHEY and CDR2 SVGAGI. CDR3 DNA: TGTGCCAGCAGTTACTCGGGAATGTCGACAGGGGGGTTGAATGAGCAGTTCTTC. It codes for CASSYSGMSTGGLNEQFF.